This is a list of T cell receptor beta chains from one sample in a study of graft-versus-host responses after intestinal transplantation. No cognate antigen is known for these TCRs. Using immunoSEQ multiplex PCR, the repertoire was profiled, and TCRdb retains in-frame clones only, with some absent. The sample lists about 110,000 clones; 85% to 95% were seen once. The sample consisted of unstimulated CD8+ T cells sorted from spleen or lymph node cells, taken before transplant. The receptors stem from a human donor who was the organ donor for an intestinal transplant. CDR3s include the opening cysteine and the closing phenylalanine or tryptophan. Each record gives: CDR3 length, V gene, clone size, D gene, J gene, CDR3 DNA, CDR3 protein. A D gene is named only where the DNA matches it firmly. Clone size is not always given. Where it is, it says once, few, many or a class for expanded clones.

13	TRBV27	.	.	TRBJ2-5	TGTGCCAGCAGTTTTCGGCGCGGAGAGACCCAGTACTTC	CASSFRRGETQYF
17	TRBV6-4	.	TRBD1	TRBJ1-4	TGTGCCACCCCCCAGGGACAGTCCCCCGAGCCGACTGAAAAACTGTTTTTT	CATPQGQSPEPTEKLFF
15	TRBV5-1	.	TRBD1	TRBJ1-2	TGCGCCAGCAGCCCGCAGCACAGGGGTATTCATGGCTACACCTTC	CASSPQHRGIHGYTF
11	TRBV5-4	.	TRBD1	TRBJ2-7	TGTGCCAGCGGACAGGGGTTCGAGCAGTACTTC	CASGQGFEQYF
16	TRBV27	.	TRBD1	TRBJ2-1	TGTGCCAGCAGTTTTCCCGGGACAGGGAGAGACAATGAGCAGTTCTTC	CASSFPGTGRDNEQFF
15	TRBV27	.	.	TRBJ2-3	TGTGCCGGCAGTCAGGGCTCCCAGTTGGCAGATACGCAGTATTTT	CAGSQGSQLADTQYF
15	TRBV9	.	.	TRBJ1-1	TGTGCCAGCAGCGCAGTGGGAGGAGAGTGGGCTGAAGCTTTCTTT	CASSAVGGEWAEAFF
15	TRBV9	.	.	TRBJ2-7	TGTGCCAGCAGCGTAGGGGTAGGGACCTCCTACGAGCAGTACTTC	CASSVGVGTSYEQYF
17	TRBV11-2	.	.	TRBJ2-7	TGTGCCAGCAGCCCAGGGGGCCTTAGCGGGAGATACTACGAGCAGTACTTC	CASSPGGLSGRYYEQYF
12	TRBV30	.	.	TRBJ1-1	TGTGCCTGGAGTGTACTTGAGGCTGAAGCTTTCTTT	CAWSVLEAEAFF
15	TRBV2	.	.	TRBJ2-5	TGTGCCAGCAGTGAGATGGTGACGAGACAAGAGACCCAGTACTTC	CASSEMVTRQETQYF
17	TRBV29-1	.	TRBD2	TRBJ2-6	TGCAGCGTTGTGGCTAGCGGGACAAGCTCTGGGGCCAACGTCCTGACTTTC	CSVVASGTSSGANVLTF
14	TRBV6-1	.	.	TRBJ2-2	TGTGCCAGCATAGGGGGTTTCTACACCGGGGAGCTGTTTTTT	CASIGGFYTGELFF
14	TRBV4-2	once	.	TRBJ1-2	TGTGCCAGCAGCGAGGAAACAGGAGCCTATGGCTACACCTTC	CASSEETGAYGYTF
11	TRBV30	.	.	TRBJ1-1	TGTGCCTTTCAGTGGAACACTGAAGCTTTCTTT	CAFQWNTEAFF
12	TRBV27	.	.	TRBJ2-7	TGTGCCAGCAGCTTCAGGGGCCACGAGCAGTACTTC	CASSFRGHEQYF
13	TRBV9	.	.	TRBJ2-5	TGTGCCAGCAGCGAGCCCCCTTTTAGGACCCAGTACTTC	CASSEPPFRTQYF
17	TRBV30	.	TRBD2	TRBJ2-5	TGTGCCTGGAGTGTACCCCCGACTAGCGGGAGGCAAGAGACCCAGTACTTC	CAWSVPPTSGRQETQYF
18	TRBV28	.	TRBD2	TRBJ2-5	TGTGCCAGCAGTCTCGGATTTAGACTAGCGGGAGATGAAGAGACCCAGTACTTC	CASSLGFRLAGDEETQYF
13	TRBV28	.	.	TRBJ2-7	TGTGCCAGCAGTTTGACAGGTAACTACGAGCAGTACTTC	CASSLTGNYEQYF
16	TRBV7-9	once	.	TRBJ2-5	TGTGCCAGCAGCTTAGCTCAGTCGGCAGGGCAAGAGACCCAGTACTTC	CASSLAQSAGQETQYF
14	TRBV6-1	few	TRBD1	TRBJ2-7	TGTGCCAGCAGTCATACCGGGACAGGGTACGAGCAGTACTTC	CASSHTGTGYEQYF
13	TRBV4-3	.	.	TRBJ1-1	TGCGCCAGCAGCCAAGATGGTGTCACTGAAGCTTTCTTT	CASSQDGVTEAFF
18	TRBV27	.	TRBD2	TRBJ2-5	TGTGCCAGCAGTCCTTACGATCGACTAGCGGGAGTCCCAGAGACCCAGTACTTC	CASSPYDRLAGVPETQYF